The 29 T cell receptor beta chains below come from one sample, sequenced in a study of T-cell reconstitution after alpha-beta-depleted transplantation in children. As it was prepared, the TCRbeta library received unique molecular identifiers. TCRdb analysed the PCR reads with MiXCR anew, one entry per CDR3 protein. The sample consists of 300,000 to 400,000 distinct CDR3 sequences, about an eighth of them appearing once. Specimen: PBMCs, collected from the stem cell graft. These receptors were obtained from a human donor who donated a stem cell graft to a child with Fanconi anemia.

This clonotype has just a few counts. V and J are TRBV6-1 and TRBJ2-7, with 9 nucleotides matching TRBD1. Germline assignment: CDR1 MNHNS and CDR2 SASEGT. V lost 5 bases to trimming and J lost 4 bases; unmatched junction nucleotides: 12. CDR3 size: 16 residues. The CDR3 DNA is TGTGCCAGCAGTCTTACTTCGGGACAGGGCCTGTACGAGCAGTACTTC. It specifies CASSLTSGQGLYEQYF.

This clonotype was picked up a small number of times. The CDR3 bases are TGTGCCAGCAGCCAAGACAGGGTGAATGGCTACACCTTC. It translates to CASSQDRVNGYTF. The J gene is TRBJ1-2, the V gene TRBV4-2; TRBD1 might be the D (5 bases). V lost 0 bases and J 6 bases, leaving 8 bases between the germline ends. CDR3 length: 13 residues. CDR1 is LGHNA and CDR2 is YNFKEQ in the germline V gene.

This clonotype has just a few counts. V gene TRBV4-2 combines with J gene TRBJ1-2, with D uncertain. The germline gives CDR1 LGHNA, CDR2 YNFKEQ. The CDR3 consists of 14 residues. V lost 0 bases and J 8 bases, leaving 13 bases between the germline ends. The CDR3 coding sequence is TGTGCCAGCAGCCAAGAATCTGAGGCCGTGGGCTACACCTTC. It yields the protein CASSQESEAVGYTF.

The chain has TRBV15 and TRBJ2-7; weak D call: TRBD1 (7 bases). The germline CDR1 and CDR2 sequences are LNHNV and YYDKDF (reference sequence). This CDR3 has 13 amino acids. The V end was cut by 1 base, the J end by 10 bases, with 14 bases between. The CDR3 nucleotides read TGTGCCACCAGCAGAGTGCGGGACAGCGGACAGTACTTC. As protein: CATSRVRDSGQYF.

This clonotype has ten or more counts. This chain joins TRBV20-1 and TRBJ1-1, with D unclear. The CDR3 covers 13 residues. Germline V gene sequence: CDR1 DFQATT, CDR2 SNEGSKA (reference sequence). V lost 0 bases, J lost 10 bases, and 15 bases lay in between. CDR3 sequence reads: CSARDEGRVGAFF. CDR3 nucleotides: TGCAGTGCTAGAGATGAGGGTAGAGTGGGAGCTTTCTTT.

This clonotype showed up many times. V usage is TRBV20-1 and J usage is TRBJ2-1, with D uncertain. In germline, CDR1 is DFQATT, CDR2 SNEGSKA (reference sequence). The ends were cut back, 0 bases at V and 6 bases at J, with 12 bases in the middle. The CDR3 has 14 amino acids. DNA of the CDR3: TGCAGTGCTAGAGAGATTACCCAAGGCAATGAGCAGTTCTTC. The encoded protein is CSAREITQGNEQFF.

This clonotype was found many times. One end of the junction varies from germline; a read error may be responsible. The chain is built from TRBV12-3 or TRBV12-4 and TRBJ1-5; perhaps TRBD1 as D (5 bases). The length of the CDR3 is 12 residues. The CDR3 protein is CASSLGWQGVVF. CDR3 in DNA: TGTGCCAGCAGTTTAGGCTGGCAGGGAGTTGTCTTT.

This chain joins TRBV5-1 and TRBJ2-3, with D maybe TRBD1 (6 bases). The V gene's germline CDR1 is SGHRS and CDR2 YFSETQ. V gave up 1 base and J gave up 3 bases, with 12 bases separating them. The CDR3 runs to 15 residues. The CDR3: CASSLRGSVTDTQYF. DNA for the CDR3: TGCGCCAGCAGCTTGAGGGGGTCGGTAACAGATACGCAGTATTTT. Combining the CDR3 with reference TRBV5-1 and TRBJ2-3 gives the whole variable domain KAGVTQTPRYLIKTRGQQVTLSCSPISGHRSVSWYQQTPGQGLQFLFEYFSETQRNKGNFPGRFSGRQFSNSRSEMNVSTLELGDSALYLCASSLRGSVTDTQYFGPGTRLTVL.

This clonotype was seen many times. The rearrangement links TRBV29-1 to TRBJ2-1, with unresolved D. Trimming removed 4 bases from V and 8 bases from J, with 21 bases in between. The CDR3 spans 15 residues. Germline V lookup: CDR1 SQVTM, CDR2 ANQGSEA. Here the CDR3 reads CSVVSSGVFKDEQFF. CDR3 DNA: TGCAGCGTTGTTTCTTCGGGTGTTTTCAAGGATGAGCAGTTCTTC.

The chain links TRBV7-9 to TRBJ1-5; 10 nucleotides match TRBD1. CDR3 length: 16 amino acids. The germline V gene has CDR1 SEHNR and CDR2 FQNEAQ (reference sequence). Unmatched junction bases numbered 7, after V lost 5 bases and J lost 3 bases. CDR3: CASSTFGQGVNQPQHF. In DNA form, the CDR3 reads TGTGCCAGCAGCACGTTCGGACAGGGGGTCAATCAGCCCCAGCATTTT.

At least ten counts were recorded for this clonotype. The chain employs TRBV4-2 and TRBJ1-1; maybe TRBD1 (5 bases). The CDR3 runs 14 residues. Germline V gives CDR1 LGHNA, CDR2 YNFKEQ. Trimming removed 1 base at V and 6 bases at J, with 12 bases between. CDR3 sequence: CASSQVNGDSEAFF. The CDR3, as DNA: TGTGCCAGCAGCCAAGTGAATGGGGACTCTGAAGCTTTCTTT.

The chain joins TRBV10-3 to TRBJ1-3; no clear D. Between the trimmed V and J ends, which lost 10 bases and 0 bases, there was a span of 16 bases. Germline assignment: CDR1 ENHRY and CDR2 SYGVKD. The CDR3 length is 15 residues. The CDR3 nucleotides are TGTGCCACCACCCAGATCTTCAGCTCTGGAAACACCATATATTTT. Translating gives CATTQIFSSGNTIYF.

This clonotype was found many times. This chain connects TRBV12-3 or TRBV12-4 to TRBJ2-7; D unclear. Trimming removed 5 bases at V and 2 bases at J, with 13 bases between. The CDR3 loop spans 14 amino acids. The CDR3 loop is CASSQNTAPYEQYF. CDR3 nucleotides: TGTGCCAGCAGTCAGAACACAGCTCCCTACGAGCAGTACTTC.

This clonotype was counted only a few times. The chain couples TRBV14 to TRBJ2-5; D not certain. Germline CDR1 SGHDN, CDR2 FVKESK. With 3 bases removed from V and 5 bases from J, the gap between germline ends came to 22 bases. The CDR3 has 17 amino acids. The CDR3 nucleotides are TGTGCCAGCAGCCAGGGTGTACATGCAATACTACGGGAGACCCAGTACTTC. It yields the protein CASSQGVHAILRETQYF.

V usage is TRBV18 and J usage is TRBJ2-3; 7 bases align to TRBD1. Trimming at V came to 6 bases and at J to 8 bases, leaving 14 bases not matched to a gene. The germline gives CDR1 KGHSH, CDR2 LQKENI. The CDR3 is 15 residues long. CDR3 DNA: TGTGCCAGCTCTCGGGACAGCTCCTTGCGCGGTACGCAGTATTTT. Its translation: CASSRDSSLRGTQYF.

This clonotype was seen only a few times. J is TRBJ1-2 and V is TRBV25-1; no definite D call. The CDR3 runs to 13 residues. The V gene's germline CDR1 is MGHDK and CDR2 SYGVNS. Trimming shortened V by 4 bases and J by 6 bases, and 12 bases separated the two germline ends. This chain's CDR3 is CASSGIGQDGYTF. Here the CDR3 DNA reads TGTGCCAGCAGTGGCATCGGGCAAGATGGCTACACCTTC.

This clonotype was recorded at least ten times. The V gene is TRBV18, the J gene TRBJ1-1; 9 positions match TRBD1. The germline V gene encodes CDR1 KGHSH and CDR2 LQKENI. V lost 5 bases, J lost 2 bases, and 3 bases stayed unmatched. This CDR3 spans 14 amino acids. The CDR3 bases are TGTGCCAGCTCAGGGACAGGGAGAAACACTGAAGCTTTCTTT. Translation: CASSGTGRNTEAFF. Looking up the rest from reference TRBV18 and TRBJ1-1 gives the full variable domain: NAGVMQNPRHLVRRRGQEARLRCSPMKGHSHVYWYRQLPEEGLKFMVYLQKENIIDESGMPKERFSAEFPKEGPSILRIQQVVRGDSAAYFCASSGTGRNTEAFFGQGTRLTVV.

This chain joins TRBV5-5 and TRBJ1-3, with D maybe TRBD1 (5 bases). Trimming took off 4 bases at V and 7 bases at J, with 15 bases between the two ends. The germline V gene has CDR1 SGHKS and CDR2 YYEKEE (reference sequence). The CDR3 is 14 amino acids. CDR3 sequence (DNA): TGTGCCAGCAGCCCGGCGGGGGTCCGTAACACCATATATTTT. Protein: CASSPAGVRNTIYF.

This clonotype showed up many times. The chain carries TRBV12-3 or TRBV12-4 and TRBJ2-1; 7 bases line up with TRBD2. V trimming: 7 bases; J trimming: 3 bases; junction bases outside the gene matches: 0. The CDR3 has 12 amino acids. For the CDR3, the DNA is TGTGCCAGCACTAGCGGCTACAATGAGCAGTTCTTC. It is translated as CASTSGYNEQFF.

In its sample, this clonotype was seen a few times. The gene calls are TRBV4-2 and TRBJ1-1; possible D gene TRBD1, 6 bases. CDR1 is LGHNA, CDR2 YNFKEQ, per germline. V was shortened by 0 bases and J by 1 base, with 24 bases between the two germline ends. This CDR3 is 20 amino acids long. CDR3 in amino acids: CASSQERGSGAGAPNTEAFF. The CDR3 bases are TGTGCCAGCAGCCAAGAACGGGGGAGCGGGGCAGGGGCCCCGAACACTGAAGCTTTCTTT.

This clonotype has only a few counts. The gene calls are TRBV5-6 and TRBJ2-7, with D possibly called TRBD1 or TRBD2 (5 bases each). CDR3 length: 14 residues. V lost 4 bases and J lost 3, with 14 bases in between. CDR1 is SGHDT, CDR2 YYEEEE, per germline. CDR3 in amino acids: CASSRDGAFYEQYF. The CDR3 DNA follows: TGTGCCAGCAGCCGGGACGGAGCATTCTACGAGCAGTACTTC.

This clonotype occurred many times. The rearrangement joins TRBV12-3 or TRBV12-4 to TRBJ2-1; no definite D call. Deletions cut 3 bases from V and 7 bases from J, with 7 bases between. CDR3 length equals 12 residues. The CDR3, as DNA: TGTGCCAGCAGTTTCTCCTTGAATGAGCAGTTCTTC. Amino acid sequence: CASSFSLNEQFF.

This clonotype was recorded many times. One end of the junction varies from germline; a read error may be responsible. The chain combines TRBV5-1 with TRBJ2-1; D may match TRBD1 or TRBD2 (6 bases each). This CDR3 region has 13 residues. The germline V gene has CDR1 SGHRS and CDR2 YFSETQ. The CDR3 nucleotides are TGTGCCAGCAGTTTGGGGGGCCACAATGAGCAGTTCTTC. Encoded protein: CASSLGGHNEQFF.

This clonotype was picked up a small number of times. The chain couples TRBV11-2 to TRBJ2-5; D not certain. CDR3 length: 13 amino acids. CDR1 and CDR2 from the germline V gene are SGHAT and FQNNGV. The ends were cut back, 5 bases at V and 2 bases at J, with 9 bases in the middle. Here the CDR3 DNA reads TGTGCCAGCAGCATCAGCGTGCAAGAGACCCAGTACTTC. Translated, it gives CASSISVQETQYF.

The rearrangement uses TRBV20-1 and TRBJ1-2, with a tentative D call TRBD1 (6 bases). The V end was cut by 0 bases, the J end by 13 bases, with 18 bases between. This CDR3 spans 13 amino acids. The germline V gene has CDR1 DFQATT and CDR2 SNEGSKA (reference sequence). In nucleotides, the CDR3 is TGCAGTGCTAGAGAGGACAGCACTGAACTCCCCACCTTC. Translation: CSAREDSTELPTF.

This clonotype was observed a few times. V is TRBV3-1 and J is TRBJ2-5; no firm D call. V dropped 3 bases and J dropped 5 bases, with 4 bases sitting between them. Germline V gene lookup returns CDR1 LGHDT and CDR2 YNNKEL (reference sequence). CDR3 length: 11 residues. The CDR3 DNA reads as TGTGCCAGCAGCCACAGCGAGACCCAGTACTTC. Protein sequence: CASSHSETQYF.

This chain joins TRBV6-2 or TRBV6-3 and TRBJ1-6; TRBD1 matches at 11 bases. J was trimmed by 14 bases and V by 2 bases; bases with no gene match: 14. Germline CDR1 reads MNHEY; CDR2 reads SVGEGT. The CDR3 has 17 amino acids. The CDR3 region has the DNA TGTGCCAGCAGTTACCCCGGACAGGGGGCAAGAATCGGGACCCTCCACTTT. This translates into CASSYPGQGARIGTLHF.

This clonotype turned up a few times. The chain links TRBV3-1 to TRBJ2-7, with D tentatively TRBD1 (5 bases). Per the germline V gene, CDR1 is LGHDT and CDR2 is YNNKEL (reference sequence). This CDR3 spans 15 amino acids. V dropped 5 bases and J dropped 0 bases, with 14 bases sitting between them. The CDR3 spells CASSNAGLISYEQYF. Here the CDR3 DNA reads TGTGCCAGCAGCAATGCAGGGCTCATCTCCTACGAGCAGTACTTC.

This clonotype has more than one count but fewer than ten. Here the CDR3 reads CASSLGRRINTDTQYF. DNA of the CDR3: TGTGCCAGCAGCTTAGGAAGGCGGATCAACACAGATACGCAGTATTTT. V gene TRBV11-2 combines with J gene TRBJ2-3; D gene ambiguous. Germline-derived CDR1 and CDR2 are SGHAT and FQNNGV. The CDR3 runs to 16 residues. V gave up 1 base and J gave up 2 bases, with 13 bases separating them.